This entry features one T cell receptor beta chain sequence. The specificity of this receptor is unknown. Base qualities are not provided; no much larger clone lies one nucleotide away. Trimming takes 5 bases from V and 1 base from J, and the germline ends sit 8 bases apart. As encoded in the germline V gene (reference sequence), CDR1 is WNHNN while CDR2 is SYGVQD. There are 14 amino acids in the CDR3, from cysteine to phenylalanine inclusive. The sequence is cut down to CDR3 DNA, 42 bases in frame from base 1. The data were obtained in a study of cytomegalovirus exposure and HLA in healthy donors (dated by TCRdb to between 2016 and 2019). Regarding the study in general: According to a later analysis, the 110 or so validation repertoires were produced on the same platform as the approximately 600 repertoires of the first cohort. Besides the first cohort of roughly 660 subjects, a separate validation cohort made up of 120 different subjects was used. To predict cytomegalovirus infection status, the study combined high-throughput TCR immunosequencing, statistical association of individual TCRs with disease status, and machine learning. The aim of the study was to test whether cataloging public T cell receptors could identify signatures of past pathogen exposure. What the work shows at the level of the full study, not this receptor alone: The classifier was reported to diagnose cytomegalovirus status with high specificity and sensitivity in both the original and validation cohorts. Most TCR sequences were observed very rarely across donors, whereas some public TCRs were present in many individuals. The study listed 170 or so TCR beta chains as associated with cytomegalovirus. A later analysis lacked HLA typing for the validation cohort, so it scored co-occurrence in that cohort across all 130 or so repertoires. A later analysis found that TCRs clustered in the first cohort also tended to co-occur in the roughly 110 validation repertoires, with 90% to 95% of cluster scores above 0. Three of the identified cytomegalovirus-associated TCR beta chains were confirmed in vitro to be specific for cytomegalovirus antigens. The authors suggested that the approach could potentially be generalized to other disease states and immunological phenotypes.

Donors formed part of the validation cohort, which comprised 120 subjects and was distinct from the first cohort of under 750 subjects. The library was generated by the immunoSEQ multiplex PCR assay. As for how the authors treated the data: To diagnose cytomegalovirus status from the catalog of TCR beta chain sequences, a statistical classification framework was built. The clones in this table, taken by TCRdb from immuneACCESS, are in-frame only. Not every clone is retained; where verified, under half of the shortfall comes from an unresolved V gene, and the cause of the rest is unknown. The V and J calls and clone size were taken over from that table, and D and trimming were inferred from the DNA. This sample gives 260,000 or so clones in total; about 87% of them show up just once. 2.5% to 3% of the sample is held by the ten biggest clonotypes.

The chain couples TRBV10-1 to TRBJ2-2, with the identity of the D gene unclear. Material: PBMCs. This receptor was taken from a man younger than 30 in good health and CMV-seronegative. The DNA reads TGCGCCAGCAGTTTCGGCGGGAACACCGGGGAGCTGTTTTTT. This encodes CASSFGGNTGELFF.